This TCR beta chain came from a study of beta chain features in type 1 diabetes. Study-level points and caveats: PCR might favor shorter templates, but any such skew would affect patients and controls equally.

The CDR3 extends over 11 amino acids. Germline CDR1 is MDHEN and CDR2 is SYDVKM. Isolated RNA was reverse transcribed in full, so expressed TCRB transcripts were sequenced. Mean read depth for naive, central memory and regulatory T cell samples was around 3.5 million reads. Produced via immunoSEQ multiplex PCR; TCRdb's table is partial and in-frame only. Of 110,000 to 150,000 clones in the sample, about 9.2% were seen once. This clone was recorded a few times. Its antigen is undetermined. CD4+ naive, central memory, regulatory and stem cell-like memory subsets were isolated by sorting on CD45RO/CCR7/CD25/CD127/CD95/CD27.

This clonotype was sampled from a man between 18 and 35 years old in good health. The specimen was central memory CD4+ T cells from blood. The chain employs TRBV28 and TRBJ2-3, with D unclear. CDR3 bases: TGTCCCTTACAGCGCACAGATACGCAGTATTTT. Amino acids: CPLQRTDTQYF.